This T cell receptor (beta chain) is drawn from a study of blood T cell repertoires in COVID-19. At the level of the study: The United States, Italy and Spain were the sources of the acute and convalescent COVID-19 samples. T cells, B-cell-depleted T cells, or PBMCs provided the cDNA or gDNA that served as material.

The authors' processing: For nucleated cells, counts were estimated from reference gene primer amplification. TCRdb's copy holds only in-frame clones and misses some; the assay was immunoSEQ multiplex PCR. V and J calls and clone size are copied from that table; D and trimming were computed from the DNA. The data hold about 190,000 clones, with 82% observed a single time. The sequence was obtained from a woman aged 30 to 39 with acute or convalescent COVID-19. Sequences were obtained from peripheral blood.

For the CDR3, the DNA is TGTGCCAGCAGTTGGGACAGCCAGTATGGCTACACCTTC. Its protein is CASSWDSQYGYTF. The chain carries TRBV2 and TRBJ1-2; 7 bases are a match to TRBD1. Germline lookup yields CDR1 SNHLY and CDR2 FYNNEI. V shed 5 bases and J 5 bases; nucleotides not matched to a gene: 5. The CDR3 loop spans 13 amino acids.